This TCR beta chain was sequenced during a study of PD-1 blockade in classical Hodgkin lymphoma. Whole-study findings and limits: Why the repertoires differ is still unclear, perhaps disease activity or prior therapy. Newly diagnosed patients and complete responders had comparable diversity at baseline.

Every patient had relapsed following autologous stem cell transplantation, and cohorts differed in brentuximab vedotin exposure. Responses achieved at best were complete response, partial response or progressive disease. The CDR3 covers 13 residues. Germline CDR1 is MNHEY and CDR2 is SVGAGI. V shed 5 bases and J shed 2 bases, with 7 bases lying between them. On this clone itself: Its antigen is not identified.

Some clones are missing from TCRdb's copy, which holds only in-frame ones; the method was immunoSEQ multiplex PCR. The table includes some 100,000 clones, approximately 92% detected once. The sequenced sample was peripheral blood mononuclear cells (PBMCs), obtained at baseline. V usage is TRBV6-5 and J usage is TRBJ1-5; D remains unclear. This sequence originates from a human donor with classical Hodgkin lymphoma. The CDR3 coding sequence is TGTGCCAGCAGTCCCGATGGCAATCAGCCCCAGCATTTT. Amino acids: CASSPDGNQPQHF.